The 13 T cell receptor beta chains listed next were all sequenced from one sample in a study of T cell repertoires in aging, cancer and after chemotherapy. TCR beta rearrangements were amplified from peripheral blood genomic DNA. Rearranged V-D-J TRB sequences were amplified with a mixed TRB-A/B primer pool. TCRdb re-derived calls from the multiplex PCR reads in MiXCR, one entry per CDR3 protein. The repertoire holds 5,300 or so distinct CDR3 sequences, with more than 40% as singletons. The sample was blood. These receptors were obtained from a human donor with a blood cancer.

DNA for the CDR3: TGCAGCGTTGAAGGGGCCCTAGCGGGAGTAGGGAATGAGCAGTTCTTC. This sequence encodes CSVEGALAGVGNEQFF. This chain connects TRBV29-1 to TRBJ2-1; 10 bases fit TRBD2. Per germline, CDR1 SQVTM and CDR2 ANQGSEA. With 1 base clipped from V and 7 bases from J, the junction kept 10 bases outside the gene matches. This CDR3 region has 16 residues.

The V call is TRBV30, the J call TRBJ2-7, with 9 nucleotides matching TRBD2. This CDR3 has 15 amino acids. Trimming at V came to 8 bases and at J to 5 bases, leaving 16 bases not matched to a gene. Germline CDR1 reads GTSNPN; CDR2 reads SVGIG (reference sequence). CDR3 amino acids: CAGRLAGISGNEQYF. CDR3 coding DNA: TGTGCCGGTCGGCTAGCGGGGATCAGTGGGAACGAGCAGTACTTC.

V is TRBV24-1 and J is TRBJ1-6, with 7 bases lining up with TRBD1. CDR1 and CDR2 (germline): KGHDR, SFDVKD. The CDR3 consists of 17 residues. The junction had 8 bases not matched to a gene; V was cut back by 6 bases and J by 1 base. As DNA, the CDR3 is TGTGCCACCAGTTATGACAGGGAGGAGTCCTATAATTCACCCCTCCACTTT. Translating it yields CATSYDREESYNSPLHF.

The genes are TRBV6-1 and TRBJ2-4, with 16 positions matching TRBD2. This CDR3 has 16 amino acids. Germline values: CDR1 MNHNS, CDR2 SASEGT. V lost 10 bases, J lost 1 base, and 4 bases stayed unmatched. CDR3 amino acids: CAIGGLAGGAKNIQYF. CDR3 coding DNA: TGTGCCATCGGGGGACTAGCGGGGGGGGCCAAAAACATTCAGTACTTC.

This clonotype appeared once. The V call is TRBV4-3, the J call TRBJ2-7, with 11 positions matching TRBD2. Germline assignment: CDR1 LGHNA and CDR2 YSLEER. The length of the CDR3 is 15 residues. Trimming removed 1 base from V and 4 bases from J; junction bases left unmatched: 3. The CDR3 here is CASSQALAGEYEQYF. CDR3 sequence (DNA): TGCGCCAGCAGCCAAGCACTAGCGGGGGAGTACGAGCAGTACTTC.

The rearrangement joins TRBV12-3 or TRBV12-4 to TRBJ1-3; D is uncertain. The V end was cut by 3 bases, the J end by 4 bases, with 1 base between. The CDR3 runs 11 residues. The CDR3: CASSFGNTIYF. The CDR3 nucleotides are TGTGCCAGCAGTTTCGGAAACACCATATATTTT.

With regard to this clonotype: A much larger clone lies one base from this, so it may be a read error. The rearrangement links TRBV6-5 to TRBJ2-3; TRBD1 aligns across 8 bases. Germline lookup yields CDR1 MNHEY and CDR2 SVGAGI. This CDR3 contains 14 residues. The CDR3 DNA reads TGTGGCAGCAGGAGGACAGGGCCTACAGATACGCAGTATTTT. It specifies CGSRRTGPTDTQYF.

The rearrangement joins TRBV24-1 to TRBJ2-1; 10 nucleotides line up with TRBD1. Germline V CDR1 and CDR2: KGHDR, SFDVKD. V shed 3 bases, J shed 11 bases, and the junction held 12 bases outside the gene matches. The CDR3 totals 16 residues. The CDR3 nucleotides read TGTGCCACCAGTGATCCGGACAGGGGGAACAGGAATAAGCAGTTCTTC. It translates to CATSDPDRGNRNKQFF.

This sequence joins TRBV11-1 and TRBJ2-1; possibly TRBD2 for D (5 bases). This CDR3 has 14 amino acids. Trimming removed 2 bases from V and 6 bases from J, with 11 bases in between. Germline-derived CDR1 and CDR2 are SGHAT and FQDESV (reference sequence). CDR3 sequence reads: CASSLRRSINEQFF. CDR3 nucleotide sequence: TGTGCCAGCAGCTTACGGAGGTCGATCAATGAGCAGTTCTTC.

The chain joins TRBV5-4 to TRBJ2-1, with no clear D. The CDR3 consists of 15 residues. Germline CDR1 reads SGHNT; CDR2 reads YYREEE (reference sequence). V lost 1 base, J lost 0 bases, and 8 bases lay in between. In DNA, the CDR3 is TGTGCCAGCAGCTTGCGTAAGGGCTCCTACAATGAGCAGTTCTTC. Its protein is CASSLRKGSYNEQFF.

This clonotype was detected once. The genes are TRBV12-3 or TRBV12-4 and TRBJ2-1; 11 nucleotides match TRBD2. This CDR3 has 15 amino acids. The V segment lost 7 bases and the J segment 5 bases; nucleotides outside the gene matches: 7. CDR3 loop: CASIASGGLDNEQFF. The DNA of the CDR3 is TGTGCCAGCATTGCTAGCGGGGGGCTCGACAATGAGCAGTTCTTC.

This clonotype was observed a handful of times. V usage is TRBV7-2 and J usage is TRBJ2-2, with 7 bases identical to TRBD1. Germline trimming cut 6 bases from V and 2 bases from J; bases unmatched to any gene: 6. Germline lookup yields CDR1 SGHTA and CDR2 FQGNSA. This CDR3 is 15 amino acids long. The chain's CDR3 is CASRRGQPNTGELFF. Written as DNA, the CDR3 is TGTGCCAGCAGGAGGGGACAGCCCAACACCGGGGAGCTGTTTTTT.

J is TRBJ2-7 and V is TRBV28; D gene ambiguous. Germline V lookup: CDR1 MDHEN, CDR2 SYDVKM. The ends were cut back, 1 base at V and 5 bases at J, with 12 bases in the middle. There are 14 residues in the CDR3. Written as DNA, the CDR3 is TGTGCCAGCAGTTTATTGTACGTGGAAAACGAGCAGTACTTC. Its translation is CASSLLYVENEQYF. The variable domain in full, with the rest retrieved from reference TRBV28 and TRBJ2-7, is DVKVTQSSRYLVKRTGEKVFLECVQDMDHENMFWYRQDPGLGLRLIYFSYDVKMKEKGDIPEGYSVSREKKERFSLILESASTNQTSMYLCASSLLYVENEQYFGPGTRLTVT.